These 32 T cell receptor beta chains were sequenced from one sample in a study of cytomegalovirus exposure and HLA in healthy donors. 13 Jbeta primers and 60 Vbeta primers were used for the PCR. Produced via immunoSEQ multiplex PCR; TCRdb's table is partial and in-frame only. The sample contains fewer than 150,000 clones, around 74% of which appear only once. Material for sequencing was PBMCs. These receptors all come from a man between 60 and 70 years old in good health and CMV-seropositive.

V usage is TRBV18 and J usage is TRBJ1-3, with TRBD1 as a possible D gene (6 bases). This CDR3 contains 14 residues. Trimming pared 4 bases from V and 4 bases from J, leaving 11 bases between. Germline V gene lookup returns CDR1 KGHSH and CDR2 LQKENI. CDR3 sequence: CASSQGVTGNTIYF. The CDR3 region has the DNA TGTGCCAGCTCACAGGGGGTAACCGGAAACACCATATATTTT. Full variable domain (outside the CDR3, taken from reference TRBV18 and TRBJ1-3): NAGVMQNPRHLVRRRGQEARLRCSPMKGHSHVYWYRQLPEEGLKFMVYLQKENIIDESGMPKERFSAEFPKEGPSILRIQQVVRGDSAAYFCASSQGVTGNTIYFGEGSWLTVV.

CDR3 residues: CASSLERVGEAFF. The CDR3 nucleotides are TGTGCCAGCAGCTTAGAGAGGGTAGGTGAAGCTTTCTTT. The chain recombines TRBV11-2 with TRBJ1-1; no reliable D call. Trimming shortened V by 0 bases and J by 7 bases, and 9 bases separated the two germline ends. The CDR3 totals 13 residues. The germline V gene has CDR1 SGHAT and CDR2 FQNNGV. The whole variable domain, remainder taken from reference TRBV11-2 and TRBJ1-1, is EAGVAQSPRYKIIEKRQSVAFWCNPISGHATLYWYQQILGQGPKLLIQFQNNGVVDDSQLPKDRFSAERLKGVDSTLKIQPAKLEDSAVYLCASSLERVGEAFFGQGTRLTVV.

This sequence joins TRBV4-2 and TRBJ1-4; 7 bases line up with TRBD1. The CDR3 consists of 18 residues. The germline gives CDR1 LGHNA, CDR2 YNFKEQ. V shed 4 bases and J 8 bases; nucleotides not matched to a gene: 19. CDR3 in amino acids: CASSPRQGGAGLEEKLFF. The CDR3 DNA sequence: TGTGCCAGCAGCCCCCGTCAAGGGGGCGCAGGGCTAGAAGAAAAACTGTTTTTT.

This clone was counted a few times. The chain couples TRBV7-3 to TRBJ1-1; D not resolved. Deletions cut 2 bases from V and 1 base from J, with 5 bases between. Germline lookup yields CDR1 SGHTA and CDR2 FQGTGA. The CDR3 consists of 13 residues. The DNA for the CDR3 is TGTGCCAGCAGCTTAGAGGGGAACACTGAAGCTTTCTTT. Its protein is CASSLEGNTEAFF.

This chain uses TRBV28 with TRBJ2-7; 12 nucleotides line up with TRBD2. Trimming took 5 bases from V and 2 from J; bases not matched to a gene: 4. The CDR3 covers 15 residues. Germline V gene lookup returns CDR1 MDHEN and CDR2 SYDVKM. Here the CDR3 DNA reads TGTGCCAGCAGTCGGACTAGCGGGGTTACCTACGAGCAGTACTTC. It yields the protein CASSRTSGVTYEQYF.

The CDR3: CASSPDRLGTDTQYF. The CDR3 DNA reads as TGTGCCAGCAGTCCGGACAGGTTAGGCACAGATACGCAGTATTTT. The rearrangement joins TRBV7-9 to TRBJ2-3, with 7 bases that match TRBD1. This CDR3 region has 15 residues. The trim removed 6 bases at V and 1 base at J, leaving 7 bases unmatched. Germline-derived CDR1 and CDR2 are SEHNR and FQNEAQ (reference sequence).

The V gene is TRBV5-4, the J gene TRBJ2-7, with D unresolved. Between the trimmed V and J ends, which lost 4 bases and 3 bases, there was a span of 20 bases. Looked up from germline, CDR1 is SGHNT and CDR2 is YYREEE (reference sequence). CDR3 length: 16 amino acids. As DNA, the CDR3 is TGTGCCAGCAGCCGGCCGAGAAGCGAGGCCTACTACGAGCAGTACTTC. Residues: CASSRPRSEAYYEQYF.

A few counts support this clone. The gene calls are TRBV6-5 and TRBJ2-7, with 8 bases matching TRBD1. CDR3 length: 15 amino acids. With 2 bases clipped from V and 4 bases from J, the junction kept 7 bases outside the gene matches. CDR1 is MNHEY and CDR2 is SVGAGI in the germline V gene. In nucleotides, the CDR3 is TGTGCCAGCAGTTACCGGGCGCAGGGGGCTTACGAGCAGTACTTC. This encodes CASSYRAQGAYEQYF.

The chain combines TRBV6-1 with TRBJ1-2; 12 bases line up with TRBD1. Trimming cost V 4 bases and J 3 bases; bases outside gene matches: 9. Germline V gene sequence: CDR1 MNHNS, CDR2 SASEGT. This CDR3 has 17 residues. CDR3 bases: TGTGCCAGCAGTGGTGCCGGGACAGGGGGCCGTGACTATGGCTACACCTTC. Translated, it gives CASSGAGTGGRDYGYTF.

This clone occurred a few times. The chain recombines TRBV11-2 with TRBJ2-2, with 8 bases lining up with TRBD2. Trimming took 2 bases from V and 4 from J; bases not matched to a gene: 6. CDR3 length equals 16 residues. Germline values: CDR1 SGHAT, CDR2 FQNNGV. CDR3 protein: CASSLSSGGGTGELFF. Written as DNA, the CDR3 is TGTGCCAGCAGCTTAAGCTCGGGGGGGGGCACCGGGGAGCTGTTTTTT.

This chain connects TRBV6-1 to TRBJ2-1, with a weak D call TRBD1 (7 bases). The CDR3 loop spans 15 amino acids. CDR1 is MNHNS, CDR2 SASEGT, per germline. V gave up 7 bases and J gave up 2 bases, with 15 bases separating them. CDR3 loop: CASKVRGAAYNEQFF. The CDR3 DNA reads TGTGCCAGCAAGGTCAGGGGGGCCGCCTACAATGAGCAGTTCTTC.

The chain joins TRBV7-9 to TRBJ2-1; 9 bases map to TRBD1. Germline loops: CDR1 SEHNR, CDR2 FQNEAQ (reference sequence). The CDR3 consists of 18 residues. V lost 3 bases, J lost 4 bases, and 13 bases stayed unmatched. CDR3 residues: CASSFGTGKDLLYNEQFF. CDR3 DNA: TGTGCCAGCAGCTTCGGGACAGGGAAAGACCTCCTTTACAATGAGCAGTTCTTC.

This clone was found a few times. This chain connects TRBV5-4 to TRBJ1-2; tentatively, D is TRBD1 (6 bases). Trimming stripped 4 bases from V and 4 bases from J, with 14 bases between. The germline V gene encodes CDR1 SGHNT and CDR2 YYREEE (reference sequence). The CDR3 consists of 14 residues. The CDR3 region is CASSLNRESYGYTF. The CDR3 DNA follows: TGTGCCAGCAGCCTAAACAGGGAAAGCTATGGCTACACCTTC.

The chain carries TRBV9 and TRBJ2-1, with 7 bases matching TRBD2. V trimming: 7 bases; J trimming: 10 bases; junction bases outside the gene matches: 5. There are 11 residues in the CDR3. Germline V gene lookup returns CDR1 SGDLS and CDR2 YYNGEE. As DNA, the CDR3 is TGTGCCAGCGCCGTCGGGAGGGAGCAGTTCTTC. The encoded protein is CASAVGREQFF.

The rearrangement links TRBV6-5 to TRBJ1-2; D remains ambiguous. Germline CDR1 is MNHEY and CDR2 is SVGAGI. V was pared by 7 bases and J by 5 bases, with 11 bases between. This CDR3 is 12 amino acids long. CDR3 sequence (DNA): TGTGCCAGCACCGCGGGAAGTTATGGCTACACCTTC. This sequence encodes CASTAGSYGYTF.

The chain recombines TRBV28 with TRBJ2-3; the match to TRBD2 covers 7 bases. V lost 8 bases to trimming and J lost 2 bases; unmatched junction nucleotides: 13. The CDR3 loop spans 16 amino acids. Germline CDR1 and CDR2: MDHEN and SYDVKM. CDR3 protein: CASGDIGGSFTDTQYF. CDR3 nucleotides: TGTGCCAGCGGAGACATCGGCGGGAGCTTCACAGATACGCAGTATTTT.

This clone came up once. The CDR3 sequence: CASSVVPTGGFYEQYF. The DNA for the CDR3 is TGTGCCAGCAGCGTAGTACCAACAGGGGGTTTTTACGAGCAGTACTTC. This chain connects TRBV9 to TRBJ2-5, with 8 bases that match TRBD1. The end of the DNA fits TRBJ2-7 better, so the J call may be wrong. Germline V gene lookup returns CDR1 SGDLS and CDR2 YYNGEE. The CDR3 contains 16 residues.

The chain has TRBV19 and TRBJ2-7, with TRBD2 as a possible D gene (5 bases). Germline V gene data show CDR1 as LNHDA and CDR2 as SQIVND (reference sequence). The CDR3 sequence is 15 residues long. The V end lost 1 base, the J end lost 1 base, and 11 bases lay between the germline ends. The CDR3 sequence is CASSIAGGISYEQYF. Written as DNA, the CDR3 is TGTGCCAGTAGTATAGCAGGAGGCATATCCTACGAGCAGTACTTC.

CDR3 in amino acids: CASGRQGAGTEAFF. CDR3 coding DNA: TGCGCCAGCGGCAGACAGGGGGCAGGGACTGAAGCTTTCTTT. This chain connects TRBV5-1 to TRBJ1-1; 10 bases match TRBD1. Germline trimming cut 7 bases from V and 5 bases from J; bases unmatched to any gene: 8. From germline, CDR1 is SGHRS and CDR2 YFSETQ. The CDR3 consists of 14 residues.

The chain uses TRBV5-1 and TRBJ2-6; 9 nucleotides agree with TRBD2. With V trimmed by 5 bases and J by 1 base, 10 bases remained unmatched. Germline V gives CDR1 SGHRS, CDR2 YFSETQ. The CDR3 sequence is 18 residues long. For the CDR3, the DNA is TGCGCCAGCAGTCCCTGGGCTAGCGGGATGTCTGGGGCCAACGTCCTGACTTTC. It specifies CASSPWASGMSGANVLTF.

The V and J genes are TRBV29-1 and TRBJ1-2; no clear D gene. Per germline, CDR1 SQVTM and CDR2 ANQGSEA. The CDR3 totals 13 residues. Trimming left V 0 bases short and J 6 bases short, with 11 bases between. In DNA form, the CDR3 reads TGCAGCGTTGAAGACACAGTACTTGATGGCTACACCTTC. Protein: CSVEDTVLDGYTF.

The gene calls are TRBV30 and TRBJ2-5; D is possibly TRBD1 (5 bases). The DNA matches TRBJ2-7 better at its end, which makes the J call doubtful. Germline V gene sequence: CDR1 GTSNPN, CDR2 SVGIG (reference sequence). The CDR3 runs to 15 residues. The CDR3 region has the DNA TGTGCCTGGAGTTTGTTTAGGGGAAGCTCCTACGAGCAGTACTTC. Its protein product is CAWSLFRGSSYEQYF.

This clone showed up just a few times. The chain joins TRBV19 to TRBJ1-6; D is ambiguous. Trimming took 0 bases from V and 14 from J, leaving 14 bases between them. The CDR3 covers 14 residues. The germline gives CDR1 LNHDA, CDR2 SQIVND (reference sequence). CDR3: CASSIDSGARTLHF. The CDR3 DNA is TGTGCCAGTAGTATAGACTCCGGTGCGCGGACCCTCCACTTT. Full variable domain (remainder filled in from reference TRBV19 and TRBJ1-6): DGGITQSPKYLFRKEGQNVTLSCEQNLNHDAMYWYRQDPGQGLRLIYYSQIVNDFQKGDIAEGYSVSREKKESFPLTVTSAQKNPTAFYLCASSIDSGARTLHFGNGTRLTVT.

V is TRBV7-9 and J is TRBJ1-2, with unresolved D. This CDR3 spans 13 amino acids. V was cut by 4 bases and J by 0 bases, with 6 bases left in between. Germline V CDR1 and CDR2: SEHNR, FQNEAQ (reference sequence). The CDR3 loop is CASSYGANYGYTF. CDR3 bases: TGTGCCAGCAGCTACGGAGCTAACTATGGCTACACCTTC.

Here the CDR3 reads CASTPPGSYEQYF. The CDR3 DNA is TGTGCCAGCACTCCCCCAGGATCCTACGAGCAGTACTTC. The chain combines TRBV6-1 with TRBJ2-7; unclear D gene. Per germline, CDR1 MNHNS and CDR2 SASEGT. The CDR3 is 13 residues long. Between the trimmed V and J ends, which lost 7 bases and 1 base, there was a span of 11 bases.

Regarding this clone: This specimen includes other DNA sequences encoding the same CDR3. The chain carries TRBV7-6 and TRBJ2-3; 7 positions agree with TRBD2. CDR1 SGHVS and CDR2 FNYEAQ come from the germline V gene. V was pared by 5 bases and J by 3 bases, with 5 bases of the junction left unmatched. The CDR3 sequence is 14 residues long. Here the CDR3 reads CASSRGGGTDTQYF. Here the CDR3 DNA reads TGTGCCAGCAGCCGAGGCGGGGGAACAGATACGCAGTATTTT.

The chain joins TRBV2 to TRBJ1-6, with D tentatively TRBD1 (5 bases). Germline V lookup: CDR1 SNHLY, CDR2 FYNNEI. Trimming shortened V by 11 bases and J by 9 bases, and 20 bases separated the two germline ends. The CDR3 consists of 14 residues. The CDR3, as DNA: TGTGCCTCCCATTTTCAGGGCGCCATTTCACCCCTCCACTTT. Its translation: CASHFQGAISPLHF.

The CDR3 region has the DNA TGCGCCAGCAGCCAAGTCGGTGGCTACGAGCAGTACTTC. As protein: CASSQVGGYEQYF. The chain links TRBV4-1 to TRBJ2-7; D not resolved. This CDR3 has 13 residues. Looked up from germline, CDR1 is MGHRA and CDR2 is YSYEKL. V lost 1 base and J 3 bases, leaving 7 bases between the germline ends.

The J gene is TRBJ1-3, the V gene TRBV9, with D possibly matching TRBD1 (6 bases). The CDR3 is made up of 14 amino acids. The germline gives CDR1 SGDLS, CDR2 YYNGEE. With 4 bases removed from V and 4 bases from J, the gap between germline ends came to 12 bases. Here the CDR3 DNA reads TGTGCCAGCAGCCTTCAGGGGCCAGGAAACACCATATATTTT. It translates to CASSLQGPGNTIYF.

The chain joins TRBV18 to TRBJ2-5, with a weak D call TRBD1 (6 bases). Trimming pared 2 bases from V and 1 base from J, leaving 8 bases between. This CDR3 contains 14 residues. Germline V CDR1 and CDR2: KGHSH, LQKENI. The CDR3 spells CASSPGQTQETQYF. CDR3 DNA sequence: TGTGCCAGCTCACCAGGACAGACCCAAGAGACCCAGTACTTC. Drawing the rest from reference TRBV18 and TRBJ2-5, the complete variable domain is NAGVMQNPRHLVRRRGQEARLRCSPMKGHSHVYWYRQLPEEGLKFMVYLQKENIIDESGMPKERFSAEFPKEGPSILRIQQVVRGDSAAYFCASSPGQTQETQYFGPGTRLLVL.

The V and J genes are TRBV6-1 and TRBJ1-1; possibly TRBD1 for D (6 bases). CDR1 is MNHNS, CDR2 SASEGT, per germline. The germline V and J ends were trimmed by 2 bases and 3 bases, with 10 bases remaining between them. The CDR3 contains 14 residues. For the CDR3, the DNA is TGTGCCAGCAGTGAACAGGGACACCACACTGAAGCTTTCTTT. Its protein product is CASSEQGHHTEAFF.

The chain has TRBV28 and TRBJ1-5; weak D call: TRBD1 (6 bases). The V and J ends lost 6 bases and 0 bases respectively, with 12 bases between them. The CDR3 totals 15 residues. The germline V gene has CDR1 MDHEN and CDR2 SYDVKM. CDR3 loop: CASRLTGPSNQPQHF. The CDR3 DNA reads TGTGCCAGCAGGCTGACAGGACCTAGCAATCAGCCCCAGCATTTT.